One TCR beta chain is described in this entry. In the source study's methods: Using reference gene primer amplification, nucleated cell counts were estimated. The repertoire was sequenced with immunoSEQ multiplex PCR; TCRdb's copy has only in-frame clones and lacks some. V, J and clone size reflect that table, while D and trimming were determined from the DNA. The profile covers more than 110,000 clones, with approximately 78% appearing a single time and about 4% taken by the ten largest. The CDR3 extends over 22 amino acids. Germline V gives CDR1 SGHDN, CDR2 FVKESK. V dropped 4 bases and J dropped 3; count of bases not matched to a gene: 25. This sample is drawn from a study of blood T cell repertoires in COVID-19.

The sequence was obtained from a woman of 80 years or more with acute or convalescent COVID-19. This rearrangement joins TRBV14 to TRBJ2-5; 11 bases are shared with TRBD2. Sequenced material: peripheral blood. DNA of the CDR3: TGTGCCAGCAGCCGGGCGGGGGGCGTAGCGGGAGGGGCTTTACGGTTGGAAGAGACCCAGTACTTC. This translates into CASSRAGGVAGGALRLEETQYF.